The 20 T cell receptor beta chains in this list originate from one sample, sequenced in a study of blood T cell repertoires in COVID-19. The protocol was immunoSEQ multiplex PCR, while the TCRdb copy is restricted to in-frame clones and leaves out a portion. The sample shows 100,000 or so clones, 85% of them seen only once. Sequences were obtained from peripheral blood. The source of these receptors is a woman aged 65 to 85 with active or convalescent COVID-19.

The V and J genes are TRBV6-1 and TRBJ2-1, with D perhaps matching TRBD2 (6 bases). This CDR3 spans 14 amino acids. The V end was cut by 3 bases, the J end by 6 bases, with 12 bases between. Germline assignment: CDR1 MNHNS and CDR2 SASEGT. The CDR3 protein is CASSERGRSNEQFF. The CDR3 DNA reads as TGTGCCAGCAGTGAGCGGGGCCGGAGCAATGAGCAGTTCTTC.

The chain joins TRBV28 to TRBJ2-7; 8 bases are shared with TRBD2. J gave up 0 bases and V 7 bases, and 5 bases lay outside the gene matches. From germline, CDR1 is MDHEN and CDR2 SYDVKM. CDR3 size: 14 residues. The CDR3 protein is CASKAGGVSYEQYF. The DNA of the CDR3 is TGTGCCAGCAAGGCGGGGGGCGTCTCCTACGAGCAGTACTTC.

The rearrangement joins TRBV2 to TRBJ2-1, with 13 bases lining up with TRBD2. This CDR3 has 16 residues. Germline lookup yields CDR1 SNHLY and CDR2 FYNNEI. The junction had 4 bases not matched to a gene; V was cut back by 2 bases and J by 6 bases. CDR3 region: CASSESGLAGPNEQFF. CDR3 DNA sequence: TGTGCCAGCAGTGAATCGGGACTAGCGGGGCCCAATGAGCAGTTCTTC.

The chain combines TRBV5-6 with TRBJ1-5; no clear D. Trimming removed 7 bases from V and 7 bases from J, with 15 bases in between. Germline CDR1 and CDR2: SGHDT and YYEEEE. This CDR3 has 13 residues. The CDR3 DNA reads as TGTGCCAGCGGATGGGGAGTTGGCCAGCCCCAGCATTTT. Translation: CASGWGVGQPQHF. The whole variable domain, filled in from reference TRBV5-6 and TRBJ1-5, reads DAGVTQSPTHLIKTRGQQVTLRCSPKSGHDTVSWYQQALGQGPQFIFQYYEEEERQRGNFPDRFSGHQFPNYSSELNVNALLLGDSALYLCASGWGVGQPQHFGDGTRLSIL.

This chain uses TRBV6-6 with TRBJ1-4; TRBD1 matches at 7 bases. CDR3 length: 16 residues. Trimming at V came to 5 bases and at J to 0 bases, leaving 6 bases not matched to a gene. CDR1 and CDR2 (germline): MNHNY, SVGAGI (reference sequence). The chain's CDR3 is CASSRGQVATNEKLFF. The CDR3 DNA is TGTGCCAGCAGTCGAGGACAGGTTGCAACTAATGAAAAACTGTTTTTT.

The J gene is TRBJ2-7, the V gene TRBV7-9; perhaps TRBD2 as D (5 bases). Trimming stripped 3 bases from V and 4 bases from J, with 19 bases between. Germline V gene data show CDR1 as SEHNR and CDR2 as FQNEAQ (reference sequence). This CDR3 contains 16 residues. The CDR3 is CASSFAMDSGSYEQYF. Here the CDR3 DNA reads TGTGCCAGCAGCTTCGCCATGGATTCGGGATCTTACGAGCAGTACTTC.

The chain recombines TRBV10-1 with TRBJ2-7; 11 positions agree with TRBD2. The V gene's germline CDR1 is WNHNN and CDR2 SYGVQD (reference sequence). The CDR3 has 15 amino acids. V was pared by 5 bases and J by 6 bases, with 9 bases of the junction left unmatched. The CDR3 loop is CASSRFSGRAPEQYF. CDR3 nucleotides: TGCGCCAGCAGTAGGTTTAGCGGGAGGGCCCCCGAGCAGTACTTC.

In this sample, this clone turned up a few times. The gene calls are TRBV19 and TRBJ1-2; 8 bases are a match to TRBD1. V gave up 3 bases and J gave up 4 bases; unmatched junction bases: 13. The CDR3 runs to 17 residues. Germline V gene lookup returns CDR1 LNHDA and CDR2 SQIVND (reference sequence). The CDR3 spells CASSISQGATSPYGYTF. For the CDR3, the DNA is TGTGCCAGTAGTATCTCCCAGGGGGCTACGTCCCCCTATGGCTACACCTTC.

The chain is built from TRBV18 and TRBJ2-4; D gene ambiguous. CDR3 length: 14 residues. The V and J ends lost 5 bases and 0 bases respectively, with 8 bases between them. Germline V gives CDR1 KGHSH, CDR2 LQKENI. The CDR3 loop reads CASSTQVAKNIQYF. CDR3 bases: TGTGCCAGCTCAACTCAGGTAGCCAAAAACATTCAGTACTTC.

The chain couples TRBV24-1 to TRBJ2-5; the match to TRBD1 covers 8 bases. The CDR3 spans 15 residues. Unmatched junction bases numbered 7, after V lost 4 bases and J lost 4 bases. Germline CDR1 reads KGHDR; CDR2 reads SFDVKD. CDR3 region: CATSERTGLRETQYF. CDR3 nucleotide sequence: TGTGCCACCAGTGAACGGACAGGGCTGAGAGAGACCCAGTACTTC.

The genes are TRBV19 and TRBJ1-1; D remains ambiguous. Trimming cost V 3 bases and J 0 bases, with 8 bases left between them. Per germline, CDR1 LNHDA and CDR2 SQIVND (reference sequence). The CDR3 runs to 14 residues. The CDR3 nucleotides are TGTGCCAGTAGTATTCCCCCTATGAACACTGAAGCTTTCTTT. Translating gives CASSIPPMNTEAFF.

The V and J genes are TRBV7-9 and TRBJ2-1, with 8 bases matching TRBD2. The CDR3 is made up of 14 amino acids. V gave up 3 bases and J gave up 4 bases; unmatched junction bases: 2. From germline, CDR1 is SEHNR and CDR2 FQNEAQ (reference sequence). Written as DNA, the CDR3 is TGTGCCAGCAGCTTTAGCGGGGCTTACAATGAGCAGTTCTTC. Its protein product is CASSFSGAYNEQFF. Using reference TRBV7-9 and TRBJ2-1 for the parts outside the CDR3, the full variable domain is DTGVSQNPRHKITKRGQNVTFRCDPISEHNRLYWYRQTLGQGPEFLTYFQNEAQLEKSRLLSDRFSAERPKGSFSTLEIQRTEQGDSAMYLCASSFSGAYNEQFFGPGTRLTVL.

The chain combines TRBV2 with TRBJ2-7; 7 nucleotides align to TRBD1. After removal of 5 bases from V and 6 bases from J, the junction contained 7 bases not matched to a gene. The CDR3 covers 13 residues. Germline V gene lookup returns CDR1 SNHLY and CDR2 FYNNEI. This chain's CDR3 is CASSIEGAGEQYF. The CDR3, as DNA: TGTGCCAGCAGTATCGAGGGGGCAGGCGAGCAGTACTTC.

The rearrangement links TRBV30 to TRBJ2-2, with 7 bases lining up with TRBD2. Per the germline V gene, CDR1 is GTSNPN and CDR2 is SVGIG (reference sequence). The CDR3 loop spans 16 amino acids. V gave up 4 bases and J gave up 4 bases; unmatched junction bases: 12. Here the CDR3 DNA reads TGTGCCTGGAAACCCGCGGGGGAGTCGTCCACCGGGGAGCTGTTTTTT. Its translation is CAWKPAGESSTGELFF.

The chain has TRBV6-2 or TRBV6-3 and TRBJ2-6, with TRBD2 matching 8 bases. V trimming: 2 bases; J trimming: 3 bases; junction bases outside the gene matches: 6. The CDR3 consists of 17 residues. CDR1 MNHEY and CDR2 SVGEGT come from the germline V gene. CDR3 nucleotides: TGTGCCAGCAGTTACGGCGGGACTAGGGGTGGGGCCAACGTCCTGACTTTC. Its protein product is CASSYGGTRGGANVLTF.

The chain combines TRBV30 with TRBJ2-1; D not certain. CDR1 is GTSNPN and CDR2 is SVGIG in the germline V gene (reference sequence). The CDR3 runs 12 residues. V was clipped by 0 bases and J by 10 bases, with 10 bases between them. The CDR3 bases are TGTGCCTGGAGTGTAACTGTCGGGGAGCAGTTCTTC. This gives the protein CAWSVTVGEQFF. Full variable domain (rest looked up from reference TRBV30 and TRBJ2-1): SQTIHQWPATLVQPVGSPLSLECTVEGTSNPNLYWYRQAAGRGLQLLFYSVGIGQISSEVPQNLSASRPQDRQFILSSKKLLLSDSGFYLCAWSVTVGEQFFGPGTRLTVL.

This chain connects TRBV5-1 to TRBJ2-3; TRBD2 agrees at 13 bases. There are 18 residues in the CDR3. Germline CDR1 SGHRS, CDR2 YFSETQ. J lost 3 bases, V lost 0 bases, and 7 bases had no gene match. CDR3: CASSLASLAGGPTDTQYF. CDR3 DNA: TGCGCCAGCAGCTTGGCCTCACTAGCGGGAGGGCCTACAGATACGCAGTATTTT.

This chain joins TRBV2 and TRBJ2-1; 12 nucleotides match TRBD2. Losses at the gene ends were 5 bases for V and 3 bases for J; bases not matched to a gene: 5. The CDR3 is 16 residues long. Germline V gene lookup returns CDR1 SNHLY and CDR2 FYNNEI. CDR3 in DNA: TGTGCCAGCAGTAGGTCGGGACTAGCGGGCTACAATGAGCAGTTCTTC. Its translation is CASSRSGLAGYNEQFF. The full variable domain, with the rest looked up from reference TRBV2 and TRBJ2-1, is EPEVTQTPSHQVTQMGQEVILRCVPISNHLYFYWYRQILGQKVEFLVSFYNNEISEKSEIFDDQFSVERPDGSNFTLKIRSTKLEDSAMYFCASSRSGLAGYNEQFFGPGTRLTVL.

The chain has TRBV30 and TRBJ1-3, with D maybe TRBD1 (5 bases). With 4 bases removed from V and 2 bases from J, the gap between germline ends came to 15 bases. The CDR3 is 15 amino acids. Germline values: CDR1 GTSNPN, CDR2 SVGIG (reference sequence). The CDR3 coding sequence is TGTGCCTGGACCCGCGGCGGAGGGGCTGGAAACACCATATATTTT. Residues: CAWTRGGGAGNTIYF.

The rearrangement uses TRBV7-3 and TRBJ2-3, with 10 bases fitting TRBD2. CDR1 and CDR2 (germline): SGHTA, FQGTGA. Trimming took 0 bases from V and 0 from J; bases not matched to a gene: 6. CDR3 length: 18 residues. CDR3 protein: CASSLTALAGSSTDTQYF. The CDR3 DNA follows: TGTGCCAGCAGCTTAACGGCACTAGCGGGGAGTAGCACAGATACGCAGTATTTT.